This TCR beta chain emerged from a study of blood T cell repertoires in COVID-19. The protocol was immunoSEQ multiplex PCR, while the TCRdb copy is restricted to in-frame clones and leaves out a portion. The sample shows roughly 250,000 clones, around 90% of them seen only once. The CDR3 runs to 15 residues. The germline CDR1 and CDR2 sequences are MNHEY and SVGAGI. Trimming removed 6 bases from V and 3 bases from J; junction bases left unmatched: 9. The chain links TRBV6-5 to TRBJ2-3, with 7 nucleotides matching TRBD2. Sequenced: PBMCs or T cells enriched from blood (not recorded which). The sequence derives from a woman aged 50 to 65 who had recovered from COVID-19. The chain's CDR3 is CASSPTWGGTDTQYF. CDR3 nucleotides: TGTGCCAGCAGCCCAACATGGGGGGGTACAGATACGCAGTATTTT.